This T cell receptor beta chain was identified during a study of blood T cell repertoires in COVID-19. About the research overall: Spain, Italy and the United States supplied samples that represented acute and convalescent COVID-19. Sources were T cells, B-cell-depleted T cells, or PBMCs; the material itself was cDNA or gDNA.

The CDR3 is 15 residues long. Germline values: CDR1 MNHEY, CDR2 SVGEGT. J was trimmed by 5 bases and V by 3 bases; bases with no gene match: 7. Original data processing: Quantification of nucleated cells was approximated via reference gene primer amplification. Using immunoSEQ multiplex PCR, the repertoire was profiled, and TCRdb retains in-frame clones only, with some absent. That table supplies the V and J calls and clone size; D and trimming were determined from the DNA. The sample lists 150,000 to 200,000 clones, approximately 80% seen once, with 2.9% in the top ten. Sequenced sample: peripheral blood. J is TRBJ1-1 and V is TRBV6-2 or TRBV6-3, with 9 bases that match TRBD1. This clonotype was obtained from an older woman with acute or convalescent COVID-19. The CDR3 DNA reads as TGTGCCAGCAGTTATCCCGGGACAGGGTTAACTGAAGCTTTCTTT. Its protein product is CASSYPGTGLTEAFF.